Listed here is a single TCR beta chain. The authors ran a second PCR of about 6 to 11 cycles using a sample-barcoded 5' primer and a J-beta primer mix. TCRdb re-called the 5' RACE reads with MiXCR, one entry per CDR3 protein. The sample consists of some 730,000 distinct CDR3 sequences, 22% of them appearing once. Each sample used at least 6 million PBMCs. The CDR3 extends over 12 amino acids. Trimming pared 10 bases from V and 8 bases from J, leaving 17 bases between. From germline, CDR1 is MDHEN and CDR2 SYDVKM. These data belong to a study of blood T cells in healthy people across ages. This TCR derives from a man aged 70 or older in good health. The V gene is TRBV28, the J gene TRBJ1-2; D remains ambiguous. Sequenced input: blood. The CDR3 loop is CATSLRVVGYTF. In nucleotides, the CDR3 is TGTGCCACTTCCCTAAGAGTGGTAGGCTACACCTTC.